One T cell receptor beta chain is described in this entry. Its antigen is still unknown. This record belongs to a study of T cells after posttransplantation cyclophosphamide. Study-level results: After PTCy, TRB diversity resembled that of CNI/methotrexate controls. Later post-transplant blood repertoires were often dominated by donor CD8+ memory clones. TRB overlap between skin or GI tissue T cells and blood was limited.

Germline assignment: CDR1 SGHNT and CDR2 YENEEA. V was pared by 6 bases and J by 4 bases, with 5 bases of the junction left unmatched. The CDR3 totals 14 residues. Cells defined as naive were viable CD3+CD4+ or CD3+CD8+ and CCR7+CD45RA+CD45RO-CD95-CD27+CD28+. The related graft donor's blood sample was taken on the day of bone marrow donation. Using immunoSEQ multiplex PCR, the repertoire was profiled, and TCRdb retains in-frame clones only, with some absent. The sample lists about 32,000 clones; over 80% were seen once. The chain combines TRBV11-3 with TRBJ1-3; 8 positions match TRBD1. The source material was naive CD4+ T cells sorted from PBMCs. This TCR derives from a woman aged 60 to 75 in good health, CMV-negative, and a related stem cell transplant donor. The CDR3 region is CASSLGQDGNTIYF. CDR3 DNA sequence: TGTGCCAGCAGTTTGGGACAGGACGGAAACACCATATATTTT.